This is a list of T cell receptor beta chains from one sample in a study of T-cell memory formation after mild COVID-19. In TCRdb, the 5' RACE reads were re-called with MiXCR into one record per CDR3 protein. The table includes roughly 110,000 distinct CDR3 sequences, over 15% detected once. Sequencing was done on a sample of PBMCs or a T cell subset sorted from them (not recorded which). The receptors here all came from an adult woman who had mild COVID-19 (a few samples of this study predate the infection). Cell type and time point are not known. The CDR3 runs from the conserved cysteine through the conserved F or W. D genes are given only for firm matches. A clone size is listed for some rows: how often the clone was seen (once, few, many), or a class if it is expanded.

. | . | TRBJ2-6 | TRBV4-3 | CASSQAAAGANVLTF | TGCGCCAGCAGCCAAGCCGCCGCGGGGGCCAACGTCCTGACTTTC
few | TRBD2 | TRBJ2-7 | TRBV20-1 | CSAPSPFFFLAGGNYEQYF | TGCAGTGCTCCAAGCCCCTTCTTCTTCCTAGCGGGAGGAAATTACGAGCAGTACTTC
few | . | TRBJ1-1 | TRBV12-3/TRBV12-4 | CASGGSPEAFF | TGTGCCAGCGGTGGTTCCCCCGAAGCTTTCTTT
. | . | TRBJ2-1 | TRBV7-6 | CASSLGQVRYNEQFF | TGTGCCAGCAGCTTAGGACAGGTGAGGTACAATGAGCAGTTCTTC
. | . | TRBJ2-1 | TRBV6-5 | CASSVGSSYNEQFF | TGTGCCAGCAGTGTGGGGAGCTCCTACAATGAGCAGTTCTTC
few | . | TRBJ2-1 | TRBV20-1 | CSAWRVTYNEQFF | TGCAGTGCGTGGCGAGTTACCTACAATGAGCAGTTCTTC
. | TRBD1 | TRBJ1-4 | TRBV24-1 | CATSDRQGAYEKLFF | TGTGCCACCAGTGACCGACAGGGGGCGTATGAAAAACTGTTTTTT
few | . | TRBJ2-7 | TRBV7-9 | CASSLGSPALYEQYF | TGTGCCAGCAGCTTAGGTTCCCCCGCTCTCTACGAGCAGTACTTC
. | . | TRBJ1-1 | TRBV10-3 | CAICRNMNTEAFF | TGTGCCATATGCCGGAACATGAACACTGAAGCTTTCTTT
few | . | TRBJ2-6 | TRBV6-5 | CASNERSGANVLTF | TGTGCCAGCAACGAACGCTCTGGGGCCAACGTCCTGACTTTC
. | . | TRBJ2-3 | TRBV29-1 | CSVEPTPTGLTDTQYF | TGCAGCGTTGAACCGACGCCTACAGGGTTGACAGATACGCAGTATTTT
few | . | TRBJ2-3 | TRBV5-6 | CASSYGYGGSDTQYF | TGTGCCAGCAGCTACGGCTATGGAGGATCCGATACGCAGTATTTT
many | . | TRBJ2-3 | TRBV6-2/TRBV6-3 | CASSYGSSVDTQYF | TGTGCCAGCAGTTACGGGTCGAGTGTGGATACGCAGTATTTT
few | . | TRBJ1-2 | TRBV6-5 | CASFQGFYGYTF | TGTGCCAGCTTTCAGGGGTTCTATGGCTACACCTTC